This T cell receptor (beta chain) was captured by sequencing in a study of cytomegalovirus exposure and HLA in healthy donors. About this clone: Its specificity is unknown.

TCRdb's copy holds only in-frame clones and misses some; the assay was immunoSEQ multiplex PCR. Here the sample spans 150,000 to 200,000 clones, about 90% being singletons. Study outcomes and limitations: In the roughly 130 validation repertoires, a later analysis found that first-cohort TCR clusters tended to co-occur.

CDR3 length equals 14 residues. Germline V lookup: CDR1 SGHAT, CDR2 FQNNGV. V dropped 6 bases and J dropped 9; count of bases not matched to a gene: 5. The sequenced material came from PBMCs. The receptor comes from a woman aged 18-29 years in good health and CMV-seropositive. This chain connects TRBV11-2 to TRBJ2-4, with 13 positions matching TRBD2. The CDR3 sequence: CASRQLAGGSIQYF. The CDR3 coding sequence is TGTGCCAGCAGACAACTAGCGGGGGGGAGCATTCAGTACTTC. Supplemented by reference TRBV11-2 and TRBJ2-4, the full variable domain reads EAGVAQSPRYKIIEKRQSVAFWCNPISGHATLYWYQQILGQGPKLLIQFQNNGVVDDSQLPKDRFSAERLKGVDSTLKIQPAKLEDSAVYLCASRQLAGGSIQYFGAGTRLSVL.